A selection of T cell receptor beta chains follows, all from one sample in a study of cytotoxic CD8 clonotypes in ibrutinib-treated CLL. Profiling relied on immunoSEQ multiplex PCR, and the TCRdb table lists in-frame clones only, not all of them. This sample has around 140,000 clones, with 80% to 90% found just once. The sequences come from PBMCs, collected after 24 months of ibrutinib treatment. Receptor source: a human donor with chronic lymphocytic leukemia. Each CDR3 is given with its conserved first and last residue. The order of the fields is D gene, clone size, CDR3 length, V gene, J gene, CDR3 protein, CDR3 DNA. The D gene is left open where the match is weak. Expanded clones are given a class, and other clones once, few, many or no size at all.

TRBD1,-,16,TRBV5-8,TRBJ1-5,CASSPETGASSQPQHF,TGTGCCAGCAGCCCGGAGACAGGGGCCTCATCACAGCCCCAGCATTTT
-,-,15,TRBV5-1,TRBJ2-1,CASSSPGIKYNEQFF,TGCGCCAGCAGCTCCCCGGGTATTAAGTACAATGAGCAGTTCTTC
-,once,14,TRBV28,TRBJ1-3,CASTLSGSGNTIYF,TGTGCCAGCACTTTGTCAGGGAGTGGAAACACCATATATTTT
-,-,15,TRBV18,TRBJ1-4,CASSPGLLANEKLFF,TGTGCCAGCTCACCAGGGCTATTGGCTAATGAAAAACTGTTTTTT
-,-,15,TRBV9,TRBJ2-2,CASSALGPGTGELFF,TGTGCCAGCAGCGCTCTCGGCCCTGGAACCGGGGAGCTGTTTTTT
-,-,13,TRBV29-1,TRBJ2-3,CSVASRLTDTQYF,TGCAGCGTTGCAAGTAGACTCACAGATACGCAGTATTTT
-,-,13,TRBV4-3,TRBJ2-3,CASSQESGDTQYF,TGCGCCAGCAGCCAAGAATCGGGGGATACGCAGTATTTT
-,-,14,TRBV27,TRBJ2-6,CASSPAGGSYVLTF,TGTGCCAGCAGTCCGGCCGGGGGAAGCTACGTCCTGACTTTC
-,-,14,TRBV18,TRBJ1-5,CASSLGGKDQPQHF,TGTGCCAGCTCTCTCGGAGGTAAGGATCAGCCCCAGCATTTT
-,-,14,TRBV9,TRBJ1-1,CASSGTVANTEAFF,TGTGCCAGCAGCGGGACAGTTGCGAACACTGAAGCTTTCTTT
-,-,11,TRBV30,TRBJ2-2,CAWSRSGELFF,TGTGCCTGGAGTAGGTCCGGGGAGCTGTTTTTT
TRBD1,-,14,TRBV19,TRBJ1-2,CATSRDSRNYGYTF,TGTGCCACCTCCCGGGACAGTCGAAACTATGGCTACACCTTC
TRBD1,once,17,TRBV28,TRBJ2-1,CASSPRLGTEIHNEQFF,TGTGCCAGCAGCCCCCGATTAGGGACAGAGATTCACAATGAGCAGTTCTTC
-,-,14,TRBV9,TRBJ2-7,CASSAQGGAHEQYF,TGTGCCAGCAGCGCCCAAGGGGGGGCCCACGAGCAGTACTTC
-,-,16,TRBV28,TRBJ1-5,CASSFVWEDSNQPQHF,TGTGCCAGCAGTTTTGTGTGGGAGGATAGCAATCAGCCCCAGCATTTT
TRBD1,few,14,TRBV28,TRBJ2-1,CASGNRGDYNEQFF,TGTGCCAGCGGAAACAGGGGCGACTACAATGAGCAGTTCTTC
-,-,16,TRBV5-6,TRBJ2-5,CASSLARRTDQETQYF,TGTGCCAGCAGCTTGGCCCGGAGGACCGACCAAGAGACCCAGTACTTC
TRBD1,-,17,TRBV7-2,TRBJ2-5,CASSSGQGARVGETQYF,TGTGCCAGCAGCTCGGGACAGGGGGCGCGAGTCGGAGAGACCCAGTACTTC
-,-,12,TRBV7-3,TRBJ2-1,CASSSWLGLGFF,TGTGCCAGCAGCTCATGGTTAGGTCTGGGGTTCTTC
-,-,14,TRBV10-3,TRBJ1-5,CAISEYTGYQPQHF,TGTGCCATCAGTGAGTACACAGGATATCAGCCCCAGCATTTT
-,-,11,TRBV5-1,TRBJ2-7,CASSWGGEQYF,TGCGCCAGCAGCTGGGGTGGGGAGCAGTACTTC
-,-,12,TRBV5-1,TRBJ2-7,CASSQTAYEQYF,TGCGCCAGCAGCCAGACAGCTTACGAGCAGTACTTC
TRBD1,-,16,TRBV19,TRBJ1-6,CASSIARDRLTSPLHF,TGTGCCAGTAGTATAGCCCGGGACAGACTCACTTCACCCCTCCACTTT
-,-,12,TRBV5-1,TRBJ1-1,CASSLRDTEAFF,TGCGCCAGCAGCTTGAGGGACACTGAAGCTTTCTTT
TRBD2,-,17,TRBV7-3,TRBJ2-1,CASSLMSSGIIYNEQFF,TGTGCCAGCAGCTTAATGTCTAGCGGAATCATCTACAATGAGCAGTTCTTC
-,-,16,TRBV10-2,TRBJ1-1,CASSHGRGNLNTEAFF,TGCGCCAGCAGTCACGGGCGGGGAAACCTCAACACTGAAGCTTTCTTT
-,-,14,TRBV6-6,TRBJ2-5,CASSYSGTWETQYF,TGTGCCAGCAGTTACTCGGGTACCTGGGAGACCCAGTACTTC
-,few,15,TRBV5-8,TRBJ2-5,CASTRPSDYRETQYF,TGTGCCAGCACCCGGCCCTCGGACTACCGAGAGACCCAGTACTTC
-,-,13,TRBV19,TRBJ2-7,CASSIVAGYEQYF,TGTGCCAGTAGTATAGTGGCAGGCTACGAGCAGTACTTC
TRBD1,-,17,TRBV9,TRBJ1-2,CASSPLLAGGTHYGYTF,TGTGCCAGCAGCCCCCTTTTAGCAGGGGGGACCCACTATGGCTACACCTTC
-,-,14,TRBV11-3,TRBJ2-5,CASSLAGGEETQYF,TGTGCCAGCAGCTTGGCCGGTGGGGAAGAGACCCAGTACTTC
-,-,13,TRBV18,TRBJ2-5,CASSPPVLETQYF,TGTGCCAGCTCACCACCGGTCCTAGAGACCCAGTACTTC
TRBD2,-,15,TRBV10-1,TRBJ2-7,CASSRTRLARYEQYF,TGCGCCAGCAGTCGCACTCGACTAGCGCGCTACGAGCAGTACTTC
TRBD1,-,14,TRBV7-2,TRBJ2-7,CASSVRQGAYEQYF,TGTGCCAGCAGCGTTCGACAGGGGGCCTACGAGCAGTACTTC
TRBD1,-,13,TRBV7-8,TRBJ1-2,CATSDRANYGYTF,TGTGCCACCTCCGACAGGGCCAACTATGGCTACACCTTC
-,few,14,TRBV2,TRBJ1-1,CASSERITNTEAFF,TGTGCCAGCAGTGAACGGATAACAAACACTGAAGCTTTCTTT
TRBD2,-,14,TRBV5-1,TRBJ2-5,CASSPGTRAETQYF,TGCGCCAGCAGCCCGGGGACTAGGGCCGAGACCCAGTACTTC
-,-,15,TRBV5-1,TRBJ1-1,CASSLVPGLNTEAFF,TGCGCCAGCAGCTTGGTGCCGGGATTGAACACTGAAGCTTTCTTT
TRBD1,-,15,TRBV6-5,TRBJ2-7,CASTPWGQGTYEQYF,TGTGCCAGCACCCCCTGGGGACAGGGGACCTACGAGCAGTACTTC
TRBD2,-,15,TRBV27,TRBJ2-7,CASSRGLAGAYEQYF,TGTGCCAGCAGCCGTGGACTAGCGGGAGCCTACGAGCAGTACTTC
-,-,11,TRBV29-1,TRBJ2-1,CSPWAGNEQFF,TGCAGCCCCTGGGCGGGGAATGAGCAGTTCTTC
TRBD1,-,15,TRBV28,TRBJ2-1,CASRMGQGSNNEQFF,TGTGCCAGCAGAATGGGACAGGGATCCAACAATGAGCAGTTCTTC
TRBD2,few,17,TRBV4-3,TRBJ2-3,CASSQDRRTSGTDTQYF,TGCGCCAGCAGCCAAGATCGACGGACTAGCGGCACAGATACGCAGTATTTT
TRBD1,-,18,TRBV6-4,TRBJ1-2,CASSRNQNAGGTNYGYTF,TGTGCCAGCAGTCGAAATCAAAACGCAGGGGGCACTAACTATGGCTACACCTTC
-,few,15,TRBV5-1,TRBJ2-5,CASSRDGAGQETQYF,TGCGCCAGCAGCCGGGATGGGGCAGGCCAAGAGACCCAGTACTTC